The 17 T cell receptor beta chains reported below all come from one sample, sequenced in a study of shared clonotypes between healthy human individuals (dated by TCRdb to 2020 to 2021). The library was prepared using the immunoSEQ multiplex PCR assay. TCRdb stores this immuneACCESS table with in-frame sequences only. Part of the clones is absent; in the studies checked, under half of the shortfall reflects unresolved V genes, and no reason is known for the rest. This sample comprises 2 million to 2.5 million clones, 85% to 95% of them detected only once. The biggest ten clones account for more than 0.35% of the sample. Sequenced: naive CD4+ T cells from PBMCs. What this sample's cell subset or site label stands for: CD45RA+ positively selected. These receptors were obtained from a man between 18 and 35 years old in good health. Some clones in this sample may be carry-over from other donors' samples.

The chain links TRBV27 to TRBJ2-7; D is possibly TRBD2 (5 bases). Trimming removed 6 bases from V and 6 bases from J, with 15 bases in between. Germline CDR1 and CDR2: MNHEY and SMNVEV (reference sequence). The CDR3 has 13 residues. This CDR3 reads CASSKKGASEQYF. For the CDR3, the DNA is TGTGCCAGCAGCAAGAAGGGAGCATCCGAGCAGTACTTC.

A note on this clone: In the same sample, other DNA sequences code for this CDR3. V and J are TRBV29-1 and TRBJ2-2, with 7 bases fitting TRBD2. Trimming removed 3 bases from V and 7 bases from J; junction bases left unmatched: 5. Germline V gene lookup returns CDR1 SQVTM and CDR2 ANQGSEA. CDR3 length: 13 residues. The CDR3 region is CSVERLAGGELFF. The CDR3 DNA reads TGCAGCGTTGAGCGACTAGCAGGCGGGGAGCTGTTTTTT.

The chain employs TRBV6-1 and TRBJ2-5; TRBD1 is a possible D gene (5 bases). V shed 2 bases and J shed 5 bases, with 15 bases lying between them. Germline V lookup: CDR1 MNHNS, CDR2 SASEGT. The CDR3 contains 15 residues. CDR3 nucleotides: TGTGCCAGCAGTGAATACTTTAGGGGTGGGGAGACCCAGTACTTC. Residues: CASSEYFRGGETQYF.

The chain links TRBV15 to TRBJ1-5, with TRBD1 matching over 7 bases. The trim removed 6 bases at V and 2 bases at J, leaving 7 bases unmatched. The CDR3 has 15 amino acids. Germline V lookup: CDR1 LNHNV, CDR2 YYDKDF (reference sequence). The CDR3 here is CATREGGQRNQPQHF. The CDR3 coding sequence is TGTGCCACCAGGGAGGGGGGACAGCGCAATCAGCCCCAGCATTTT.

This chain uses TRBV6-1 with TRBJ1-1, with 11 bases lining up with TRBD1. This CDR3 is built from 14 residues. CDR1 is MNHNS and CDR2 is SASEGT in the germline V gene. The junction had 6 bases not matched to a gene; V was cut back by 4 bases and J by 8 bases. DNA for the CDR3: TGTGCCAGCAGTGGGGGACAGGGGGGATTGGAAGCTTTCTTT. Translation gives CASSGGQGGLEAFF.

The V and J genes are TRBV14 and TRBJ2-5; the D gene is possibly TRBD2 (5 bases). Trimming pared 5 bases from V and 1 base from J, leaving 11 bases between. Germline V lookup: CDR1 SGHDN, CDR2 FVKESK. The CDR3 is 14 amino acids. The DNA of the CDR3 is TGTGCCAGCAGCGTCTTCCGGGGCCAAGAGACCCAGTACTTC. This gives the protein CASSVFRGQETQYF.

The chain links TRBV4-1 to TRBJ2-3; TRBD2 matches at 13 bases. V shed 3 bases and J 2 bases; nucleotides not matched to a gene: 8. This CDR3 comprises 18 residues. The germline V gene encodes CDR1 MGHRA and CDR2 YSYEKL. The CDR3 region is CASSHPRTSGRATDTQYF. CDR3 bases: TGCGCCAGCAGCCACCCGAGAACTAGCGGGAGGGCCACAGATACGCAGTATTTT.

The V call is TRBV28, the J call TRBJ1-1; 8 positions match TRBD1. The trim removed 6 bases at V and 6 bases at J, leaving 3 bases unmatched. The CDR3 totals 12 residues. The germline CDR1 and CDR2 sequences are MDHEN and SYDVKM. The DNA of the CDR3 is TGTGCCAGCAGCAAGGACAGGGCTGAAGCTTTCTTT. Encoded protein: CASSKDRAEAFF.

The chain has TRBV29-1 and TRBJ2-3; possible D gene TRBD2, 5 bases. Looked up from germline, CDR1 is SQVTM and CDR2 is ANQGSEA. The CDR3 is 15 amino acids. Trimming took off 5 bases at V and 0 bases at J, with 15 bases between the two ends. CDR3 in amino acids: CSVRASSRSTDTQYF. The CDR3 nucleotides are TGCAGCGTTAGGGCTAGCAGTAGGAGCACAGATACGCAGTATTTT.

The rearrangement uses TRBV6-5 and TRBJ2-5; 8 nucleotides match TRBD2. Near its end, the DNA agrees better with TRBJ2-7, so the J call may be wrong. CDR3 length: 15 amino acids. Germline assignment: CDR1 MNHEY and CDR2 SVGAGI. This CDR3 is CASSYLASGFVEQYF. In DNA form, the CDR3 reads TGTGCCAGCAGTTACCTCGCTAGCGGGTTTGTCGAGCAGTACTTC.

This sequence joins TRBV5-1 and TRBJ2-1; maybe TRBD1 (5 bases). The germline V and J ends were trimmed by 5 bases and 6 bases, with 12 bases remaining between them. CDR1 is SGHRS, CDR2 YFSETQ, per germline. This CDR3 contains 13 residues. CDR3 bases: TGCGCCAGCAGTCAGGGCAGCTCCAATGAGCAGTTCTTC. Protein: CASSQGSSNEQFF.

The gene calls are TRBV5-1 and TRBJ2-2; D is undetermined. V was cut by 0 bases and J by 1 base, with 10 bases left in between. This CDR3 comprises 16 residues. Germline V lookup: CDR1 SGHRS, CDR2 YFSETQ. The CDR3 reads CASSLAPGLNTGELFF. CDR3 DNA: TGCGCCAGCAGCTTGGCCCCGGGCCTGAACACCGGGGAGCTGTTTTTT.

The CDR3 DNA sequence: TGTGCCAGCAGCTTGGGGACTAGCGAGGCAGATACGCAGTATTTT. Residues: CASSLGTSEADTQYF. The rearrangement joins TRBV5-4 to TRBJ2-3, with TRBD2 identical over 9 bases. The germline CDR1 and CDR2 sequences are SGHNT and YYREEE (reference sequence). V shed 0 bases, J shed 4 bases, and the junction held 3 bases outside the gene matches. This CDR3 region has 15 residues.

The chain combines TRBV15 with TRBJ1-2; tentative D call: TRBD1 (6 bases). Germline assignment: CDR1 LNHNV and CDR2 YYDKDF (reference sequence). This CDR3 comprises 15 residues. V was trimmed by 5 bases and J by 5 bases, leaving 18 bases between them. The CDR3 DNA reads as TGTGCCACCAGCGCAACGGGGGTAGGGGGTTATGGCTACACCTTC. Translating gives CATSATGVGGYGYTF.

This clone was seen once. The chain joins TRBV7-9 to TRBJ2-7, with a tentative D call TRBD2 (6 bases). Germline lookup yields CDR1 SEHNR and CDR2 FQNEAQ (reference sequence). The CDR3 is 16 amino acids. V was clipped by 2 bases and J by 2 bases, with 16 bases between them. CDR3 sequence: CASSLFRGARAYEQYF. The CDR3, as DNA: TGTGCCAGCAGCTTATTTCGCGGGGCCAGAGCCTACGAGCAGTACTTC.

The CDR3 loop reads CASTPRSGNTIYF. In nucleotides, the CDR3 is TGTGCCAGCACCCCCCGATCTGGAAACACCATATATTTT. The chain is built from TRBV9 and TRBJ1-3; D is undetermined. CDR3 length: 13 amino acids. Germline CDR1 SGDLS, CDR2 YYNGEE. The ends were cut back, 6 bases at V and 1 base at J, with 8 bases in the middle.

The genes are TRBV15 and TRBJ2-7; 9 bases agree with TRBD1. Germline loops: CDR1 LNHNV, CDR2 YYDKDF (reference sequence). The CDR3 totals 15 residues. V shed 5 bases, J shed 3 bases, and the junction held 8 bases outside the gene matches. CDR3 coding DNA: TGTGCCACCAGCGGAGGACAGGGGCCGAACTACGAGCAGTACTTC. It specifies CATSGGQGPNYEQYF.